The TCR beta chain described here comes from a study of Ad26.COV2.S vaccination and SARS-CoV-2 variants. In this sample, this clone turned up a few times. The protocol was immunoSEQ multiplex PCR, while the TCRdb copy is restricted to in-frame clones and leaves out a portion. Of about 460,000 clones listed, roughly nine tenths are singletons. Treatment: roughly 20 received Ad26.COV2.S at low or high dose, single or two shots; about five received placebo; per-sample allocation not given. Collection of samples fell on day 63 after the first vaccine or placebo injection. The CDR3 has 18 amino acids. In germline, CDR1 is GTSNPN, CDR2 SVGIG (reference sequence). Unmatched junction bases numbered 7, after V lost 0 bases and J lost 1 base.

The clonotype comes from a person aged 18-65 years who received the Ad26.COV2.S COVID-19 vaccine or a placebo. The chain recombines TRBV30 with TRBJ1-5; 12 bases agree with TRBD1. The input for sequencing was peripheral blood, taken in a trial of Ad26.COV2.S vaccine versus placebo. CDR3 DNA: TGTGCCTGGAGTGTCCCGGGACAGGGGGCCCCAAGCAATCAGCCCCAGCATTTT. Protein: CAWSVPGQGAPSNQPQHF.